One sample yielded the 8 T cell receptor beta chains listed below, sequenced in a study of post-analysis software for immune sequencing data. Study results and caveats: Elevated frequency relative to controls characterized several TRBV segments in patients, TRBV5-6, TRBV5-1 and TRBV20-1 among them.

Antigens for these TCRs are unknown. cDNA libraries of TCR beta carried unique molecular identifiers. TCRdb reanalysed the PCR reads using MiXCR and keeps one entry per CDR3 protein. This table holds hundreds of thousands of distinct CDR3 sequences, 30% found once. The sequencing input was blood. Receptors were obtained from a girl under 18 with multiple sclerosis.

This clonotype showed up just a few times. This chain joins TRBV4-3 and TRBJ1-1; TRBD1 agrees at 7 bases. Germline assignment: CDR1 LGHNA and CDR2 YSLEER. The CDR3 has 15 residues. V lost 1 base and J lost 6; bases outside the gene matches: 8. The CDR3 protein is CASSQGNRQGAEAFF. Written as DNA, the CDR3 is TGCGCCAGCAGCCAAGGCAACCGGCAGGGGGCTGAAGCTTTCTTT.

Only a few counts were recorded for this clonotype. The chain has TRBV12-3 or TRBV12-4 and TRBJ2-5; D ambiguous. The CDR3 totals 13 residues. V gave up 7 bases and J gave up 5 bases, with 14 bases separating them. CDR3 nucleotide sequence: TGTGCCAGCACCCAAAGACTGGCGGAGACCCAGTACTTC. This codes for CASTQRLAETQYF.

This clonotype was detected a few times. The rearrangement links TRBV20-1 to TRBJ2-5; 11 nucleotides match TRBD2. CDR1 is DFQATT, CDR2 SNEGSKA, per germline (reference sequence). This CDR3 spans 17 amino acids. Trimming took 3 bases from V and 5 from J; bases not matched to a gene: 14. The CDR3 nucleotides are TGCAGTGCTAGCTCCCTTAGTAGCGGGGGGGCCATGGAGACCCAGTACTTC. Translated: CSASSLSSGGAMETQYF.

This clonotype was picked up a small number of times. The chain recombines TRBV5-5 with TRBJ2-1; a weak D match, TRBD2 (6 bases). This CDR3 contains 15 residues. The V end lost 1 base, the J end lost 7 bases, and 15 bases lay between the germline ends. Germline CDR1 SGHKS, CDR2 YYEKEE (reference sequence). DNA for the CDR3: TGTGCCAGCAGCTTGCCGAACGGGAGTTCTAATGAGCAGTTCTTC. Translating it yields CASSLPNGSSNEQFF.

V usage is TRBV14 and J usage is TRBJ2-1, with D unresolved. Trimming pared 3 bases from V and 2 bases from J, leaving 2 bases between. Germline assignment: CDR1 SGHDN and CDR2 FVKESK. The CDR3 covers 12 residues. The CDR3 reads CASSQPYNEQFF. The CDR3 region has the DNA TGTGCCAGCAGCCAGCCCTACAATGAGCAGTTCTTC.

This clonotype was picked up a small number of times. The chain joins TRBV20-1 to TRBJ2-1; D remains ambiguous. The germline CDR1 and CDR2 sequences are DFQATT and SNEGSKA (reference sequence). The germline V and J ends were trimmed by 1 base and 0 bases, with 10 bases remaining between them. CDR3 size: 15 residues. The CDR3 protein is CSARGLLSSYNEQFF. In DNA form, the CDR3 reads TGCAGTGCTAGAGGACTCCTTAGCTCCTACAATGAGCAGTTCTTC.

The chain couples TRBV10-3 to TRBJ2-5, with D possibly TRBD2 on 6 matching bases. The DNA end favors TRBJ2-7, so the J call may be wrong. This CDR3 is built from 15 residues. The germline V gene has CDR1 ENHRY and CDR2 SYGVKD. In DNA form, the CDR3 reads TGTGCCAACTCTCGGGACCCCGGTGGGGGAGGCGAGCAGTACTTC. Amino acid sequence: CANSRDPGGGGEQYF.

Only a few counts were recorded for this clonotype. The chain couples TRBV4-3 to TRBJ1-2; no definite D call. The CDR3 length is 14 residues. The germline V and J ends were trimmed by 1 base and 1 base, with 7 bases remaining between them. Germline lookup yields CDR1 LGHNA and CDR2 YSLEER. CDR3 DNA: TGCGCCAGCAGCCAAGGCCAACATAACTATGGCTACACCTTC. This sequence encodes CASSQGQHNYGYTF.